This T cell receptor (beta chain) was sequenced for a study of T cell responses to AZD1222 COVID-19 vaccine. The CDR3 has 15 amino acids. Germline V gene sequence: CDR1 KGHDR, CDR2 SFDVKD. V was shortened by 4 bases and J by 2 bases, with 13 bases between the two germline ends. This clone was found once. Antigen unknown. Broader study findings: Spike was spanned by vaccine-associated CD4 TCRs, which were dominant at 160-218 and 743-854. Only a handful of people who got AZD1222 tested seropositive at baseline.

Clones were sequenced by immunoSEQ multiplex PCR, and TCRdb holds only the in-frame ones, with some missing. The table lists approximately 81,000 clones, roughly 85% of them singletons, with 1.3% in the top ten. This chain uses TRBV24-1 with TRBJ1-2; possibly TRBD1 for D (5 bases). The sample here was peripheral blood, taken 28 days after the second AZD1222 dose. The sequence was obtained from an adult who received the AZD1222 COVID-19 vaccine. The CDR3 reads CATSDPVDKNYGYTF. The CDR3 nucleotides read TGTGCCACCAGTGACCCCGTGGACAAAAACTATGGCTACACCTTC.